Sequencing of this T cell receptor beta chain was carried out in a study of cytotoxic CD8 clonotypes in ibrutinib-treated CLL. Depths of 1 in 200,000 to 1 in 1 million T cells were the sequencing target. The repertoire was sequenced with immunoSEQ multiplex PCR; TCRdb's copy has only in-frame clones and lacks some. The data contain approximately 57,000 clones, 56% of them singletons. The V end was cut by 5 bases, the J end by 0 bases, with 10 bases between. CDR3 length: 14 amino acids. The germline gives CDR1 LNHDA, CDR2 SQIVND (reference sequence). The receptor was derived from a human donor with chronic lymphocytic leukemia. Specimen: PBMCs, collected after 24 months of ibrutinib treatment. The chain is built from TRBV19 and TRBJ1-1; D might be TRBD1 (6 bases). CDR3 sequence reads: CASSHGQMNTEAFF. The CDR3 nucleotides are TGTGCCAGTAGTCATGGACAGATGAACACTGAAGCTTTCTTT.